The rows below give T cell receptor beta chains drawn from one sample of a study of early T cells in non-severe SARS-CoV-2 infection. TCRdb processed the 5' RACE reads anew with MiXCR; each CDR3 protein has one entry. The sample gives tens of thousands of distinct CDR3 sequences, more than 9% of which show up once; about 3.9% is in the top ten. What was sequenced was whole blood. Every receptor here comes from an adult who was a healthcare worker with PCR-confirmed SARS-CoV-2 infection or an uninfected control (not recorded which). Each CDR3 is given with its conserved first and last residue. A D gene is named only where the DNA matches it firmly. Some rows have no size entry. The others give once, few or many, or a class for an expanded clone.

J gene | D gene | V gene | clone size | CDR3 protein | CDR3 DNA
TRBJ1-5 | TRBD1 | TRBV5-1 | many | CASSPGTGGNQPQHF | TGCGCCAGCAGCCCCGGGACAGGGGGCAATCAGCCCCAGCATTTT
TRBJ2-7 | TRBD1 | TRBV19 | NA | CASSSGQGRTQYHEQYF | TGTGCCAGTAGTTCAGGACAGGGCCGTACCCAATACCACGAGCAGTACTTC
TRBJ1-1 | TRBD1 | TRBV5-4 | NA | CASSLEPGGGTEAFF | TGTGCCAGCAGCTTGGAGCCAGGGGGAGGGACTGAAGCTTTCTTT
TRBJ2-7 | NA | TRBV7-9 | many | CASSFTSSSYEQYF | TGTGCCAGCAGCTTCACCAGTAGCTCCTACGAGCAGTACTTC
TRBJ2-2 | TRBD2 | TRBV6-6 | NA | CASRLAGPNTGELFF | TGTGCCAGCAGATTAGCGGGACCGAACACCGGGGAGCTGTTTTTT
TRBJ2-7 | NA | TRBV3-1 | few | CASSPQISSYEQYF | TGTGCCAGCAGCCCGCAAATCAGCTCCTACGAGCAGTACTTC
TRBJ2-2 | TRBD2 | TRBV6-2/TRBV6-3 | few | CASSEAGVKGELFF | TGTGCCAGCAGTGAAGCGGGAGTAAAAGGGGAGCTGTTTTTT
TRBJ2-1 | NA | TRBV20-1 | many | CSASRRTGVNNEQFF | TGCAGTGCTAGTCGGAGAACAGGTGTTAACAATGAGCAGTTCTTC
TRBJ2-1 | TRBD1 | TRBV28 | few | CASSQTGVKLDNEQFF | TGTGCCAGCAGTCAGACAGGGGTCAAGTTGGACAATGAGCAGTTCTTC
TRBJ2-7 | TRBD1 | TRBV29-1 | many | CSVEGQGAEQYF | TGCAGCGTTGAAGGACAGGGGGCCGAGCAGTACTTC
TRBJ2-5 | NA | TRBV11-2 | many | CASSTVEETQYF | TGTGCCAGCAGCACAGTGGAAGAGACCCAGTACTTC
TRBJ2-2 | NA | TRBV3-1 | NA | CASSQRFYSGTGELFF | TGTGCCAGCAGCCAGAGGTTCTATTCGGGCACCGGGGAGCTGTTTTTT
TRBJ2-7 | NA | TRBV28 | NA | CASSLAAISYEQYF | TGTGCCAGCAGTTTAGCAGCAATTTCCTACGAGCAGTACTTC
TRBJ2-5 | TRBD2 | TRBV9 | many | CASSVTSETTQYF | TGTGCCAGCAGCGTCACTAGCGAGACGACCCAGTACTTC
TRBJ2-3 | TRBD2 | TRBV28 | many | CASSSSGRDYTDTQYF | TGTGCCAGCAGCTCCAGCGGGAGGGATTACACAGATACGCAGTATTTT
TRBJ2-1 | TRBD2 | TRBV14 | many | CASSRIAGGIYNEQFF | TGTGCCAGCAGCCGGATAGCGGGAGGGATCTACAATGAGCAGTTCTTC
TRBJ2-4 | NA | TRBV28 | NA | CASSSTRAKNIQYF | TGTGCCAGCAGTTCAACCAGAGCCAAAAACATTCAGTACTTC
TRBJ1-5 | NA | TRBV27 | many | CASSFDSYSNQPQHF | TGTGCCAGCAGTTTCGACAGTTATAGCAATCAGCCCCAGCATTTT
TRBJ2-5 | NA | TRBV3-1 | few | CASSQIKETQYF | TGTGCCAGCAGCCAGATAAAAGAGACCCAGTACTTC
TRBJ2-1 | TRBD2 | TRBV6-5 | NA | CASTRAGEDYNEQFF | TGTGCCAGCACCAGAGCGGGAGAGGACTACAATGAGCAGTTCTTC
TRBJ1-5 | NA | TRBV12-3/TRBV12-4 | many | CASSYLSDARGNQPQHF | TGTGCCAGCAGTTACCTCTCTGACGCGAGGGGCAATCAGCCCCAGCATTTT
TRBJ2-7 | NA | TRBV11-2 | many | CASSLGTGTRDEQYF | TGTGCCAGCAGCTTAGGGACGGGGACCCGGGACGAGCAGTACTTC
TRBJ2-1 | TRBD2 | TRBV12-3/TRBV12-4 | few | CASSSRLAGLNEQFF | TGTGCCAGCAGTTCTCGACTAGCGGGACTGAATGAGCAGTTCTTC
TRBJ2-1 | NA | TRBV11-2 | few | CASNPLSSYNEQFF | TGTGCCAGCAACCCCTTGAGCTCCTACAATGAGCAGTTCTTC
TRBJ2-3 | NA | TRBV7-9 | many | CASSAIGADTQYF | TGTGCCAGCAGCGCCATTGGGGCAGATACGCAGTATTTT
TRBJ1-1 | NA | TRBV29-1 | NA | CSVAGRGGRTEAFF | TGCAGCGTTGCGGGACGGGGCGGACGTACTGAAGCTTTCTTT
TRBJ2-1 | TRBD2 | TRBV3-1 | many | CASSQVVRTSGNEQFF | TGTGCCAGCAGCCAAGTGGTAAGGACTAGCGGTAATGAGCAGTTCTTC
TRBJ1-3 | NA | TRBV28 | few | CASSLSLVSGNTIYF | TGTGCCAGCAGTTTATCTCTGGTCTCTGGAAACACCATATATTTT
TRBJ1-2 | NA | TRBV29-1 | NA | CSVRGTNYGYTF | TGCAGCGTCAGGGGTACTAACTATGGCTACACCTTC
TRBJ2-7 | NA | TRBV7-9 | NA | CASSVQESHEQYF | TGTGCCAGCAGCGTACAGGAATCTCACGAGCAGTACTTC
TRBJ2-7 | NA | TRBV6-6 | NA | CASRIEGVPKQYF | TGTGCCAGCAGGATTGAGGGGGTGCCGAAGCAGTACTTC
TRBJ2-5 | NA | TRBV6-2/TRBV6-3 | few | CASSYSSPGETQYF | TGTGCCAGCAGTTACTCGTCCCCCGGAGAGACCCAGTACTTC
TRBJ2-7 | NA | TRBV3-1 | many | CASSQGGASSSYEQYF | TGTGCCAGCAGCCAAGGCGGGGCTAGCAGCTCCTACGAGCAGTACTTC
TRBJ2-2 | NA | TRBV6-1 | few | CASPQGPNTGELFF | TGTGCCAGCCCCCAGGGCCCGAACACCGGGGAGCTGTTTTTT
TRBJ2-7 | NA | TRBV28 | many | CASSPSWQNSYEQYF | TGTGCCAGCAGTCCGTCGTGGCAGAACTCCTACGAGCAGTACTTC
TRBJ2-1 | NA | TRBV2 | NA | CASSDGAAYNEQFF | TGTGCCAGCAGTGATGGGGCGGCCTACAATGAGCAGTTCTTC
TRBJ2-2 | NA | TRBV3-1 | many | CASSPSWLDNTGELFF | TGTGCCAGCAGCCCCTCTTGGCTAGATAACACCGGGGAGCTGTTTTTT
TRBJ1-5 | TRBD1 | TRBV20-1 | few | CSAESGQRSNQPQHF | TGCAGTGCAGAGTCGGGACAGCGGAGCAATCAGCCCCAGCATTTT
TRBJ2-1 | TRBD2 | TRBV14 | many | CASSHGLAGINEQFF | TGTGCCAGCAGCCACGGACTAGCGGGAATCAATGAGCAGTTCTTC
TRBJ2-2 | NA | TRBV19 | many | CASSGRRRDTGELFF | TGTGCCAGTAGTGGCCGGCGGAGGGACACCGGGGAGCTGTTTTTT
TRBJ2-2 | NA | TRBV7-3 | NA | CASSPGSMETGELFF | TGTGCCAGCAGCCCAGGGTCGATGGAGACCGGGGAGCTGTTTTTT
TRBJ2-7 | NA | TRBV20-1 | few | CSARDLDASYEQYF | TGCAGTGCTAGAGATTTGGACGCAAGCTACGAGCAGTACTTC
TRBJ2-1 | TRBD2 | TRBV3-1 | many | CASSQDQQLAGVNEQFF | TGTGCCAGCAGCCAAGATCAACAACTAGCGGGAGTCAATGAGCAGTTCTTC